A single sample is the source of the 27 T cell receptor beta chains below, sequenced in a study of response to subunit inactivated influenza vaccine. TCRdb re-derived calls from the RT-PCR reads in MiXCR, one entry per CDR3 protein. Among 550,000 to 600,000 distinct CDR3 sequences listed, roughly 12% were seen once. The sequenced sample was PBMCs from blood, obtained on the day of vaccination. Receptor source: a man in his fifties who received an inactivated influenza vaccine.

There are many counts of this clonotype. The junction departs from germline at one end; a sequencing error may be responsible. The rearrangement joins TRBV20-1 to TRBJ2-7; TRBD1 matches 9 bases. The CDR3 is 14 residues long. Germline loops: CDR1 DFQATT, CDR2 SNEGSKA (reference sequence). CDR3 amino acids: CSARDRGKAYEQYF. The CDR3 region has the DNA TGCAGTGCAAGAGACAGGGGGAAGGCCTACGAGCAGTACTTC.

This clonotype was seen more than once but under ten times. The chain employs TRBV18 and TRBJ1-5; a weak D match, TRBD1 (5 bases). CDR1 and CDR2 (germline): KGHSH, LQKENI. The ends were cut back, 2 bases at V and 0 bases at J, with 11 bases in the middle. There are 16 residues in the CDR3. The CDR3 sequence is CASSPTRGGSNQPQHF. The CDR3 nucleotides read TGTGCCAGCTCACCAACGAGGGGAGGTAGCAATCAGCCCCAGCATTTT. Full variable domain (remainder filled in from reference TRBV18 and TRBJ1-5): NAGVMQNPRHLVRRRGQEARLRCSPMKGHSHVYWYRQLPEEGLKFMVYLQKENIIDESGMPKERFSAEFPKEGPSILRIQQVVRGDSAAYFCASSPTRGGSNQPQHFGDGTRLSIL.

This clonotype was counted a few times. This chain joins TRBV3-1 and TRBJ2-1; the match to TRBD1 covers 9 bases. Unmatched junction bases numbered 2, after V lost 3 bases and J lost 2 bases. The length of the CDR3 is 15 residues. CDR1 and CDR2 (germline): LGHDT, YNNKEL (reference sequence). DNA of the CDR3: TGTGCCAGCAGCCAGGGACAGGGAACCTACAATGAGCAGTTCTTC. Protein: CASSQGQGTYNEQFF.

This clonotype has only a few counts. The chain links TRBV4-3 to TRBJ2-2, with D possibly TRBD1 on 6 matching bases. V shed 0 bases and J shed 8 bases, with 10 bases lying between them. This CDR3 has 14 amino acids. Germline V gene lookup returns CDR1 LGHNA and CDR2 YSLEER. The DNA of the CDR3 is TGCGCCAGCAGCCAAGACCACAGGGCTGGGGAGCTGTTTTTT. Encoded protein: CASSQDHRAGELFF.

This clonotype has at least ten counts. The chain uses TRBV3-1 and TRBJ1-1, with D perhaps matching TRBD1 (5 bases). The CDR3 runs to 14 residues. The germline V and J ends were trimmed by 6 bases and 5 bases, with 16 bases remaining between them. The germline V gene has CDR1 LGHDT and CDR2 YNNKEL (reference sequence). The CDR3 protein is CASSLLRGDTEAFF. DNA of the CDR3: TGTGCCAGCAGTCTTCTTAGGGGAGATACTGAAGCTTTCTTT.

The chain recombines TRBV5-1 with TRBJ1-2; D is possibly TRBD1 (6 bases). V was cut by 1 base and J by 7 bases, with 17 bases left in between. The CDR3 is 15 amino acids. The V gene's germline CDR1 is SGHRS and CDR2 YFSETQ. The CDR3 here is CASSLMTGVGGGYTF. CDR3 sequence (DNA): TGCGCCAGCAGCTTGATGACAGGAGTTGGTGGTGGCTACACCTTC.

The chain is built from TRBV7-2 and TRBJ2-3, with D possibly matching TRBD2 (7 bases). V dropped 5 bases and J dropped 4 bases, with 13 bases sitting between them. In germline, CDR1 is SGHTA, CDR2 FQGNSA. The CDR3 consists of 14 residues. CDR3 loop: CASSPGGWSDTQYF. CDR3 in DNA: TGTGCCAGCAGCCCGGGGGGCTGGTCAGATACGCAGTATTTT.

This clonotype turned up a few times. The rearrangement uses TRBV4-2 and TRBJ2-5; possible D gene TRBD1, 6 bases. The V end lost 0 bases, the J end lost 3 bases, and 11 bases lay between the germline ends. The CDR3 sequence is 15 residues long. In germline, CDR1 is LGHNA, CDR2 YNFKEQ. The CDR3 is CASSQDYNREETQYF. CDR3 sequence (DNA): TGTGCCAGCAGCCAAGATTATAACAGGGAAGAGACCCAGTACTTC.

As DNA, the CDR3 is TGTGCCACCAGCAGAGATGATCTGGGGGCTGGGGCCAACGTCCTGACTTTC. It yields the protein CATSRDDLGAGANVLTF. The chain is built from TRBV15 and TRBJ2-6; D possibly matches TRBD1 or TRBD2 (5 bases each). The CDR3 has 17 residues. Between the trimmed V and J ends, which lost 0 bases and 2 bases, there was a span of 11 bases. From germline, CDR1 is LNHNV and CDR2 YYDKDF (reference sequence).

This clonotype was found a few times. The V call is TRBV21-1, the J call TRBJ2-2; TRBD2 was called by the table and not checked on the DNA. TRBV21-1 is an annotated pseudogene. The CDR3 consists of 16 residues. This CDR3 is CASNPRGAWSTGELFF. The DNA for the CDR3 is TGTGCCAGCAACCCTCGAGGGGCCTGGTCCACCGGGGAGCTGTTTTTT.

The chain links TRBV10-3 to TRBJ2-1, with a possible D match to TRBD1 (5 bases). There are 11 residues in the CDR3. Germline lookup yields CDR1 ENHRY and CDR2 SYGVKD. Trimming left V 6 bases short and J 9 bases short, with 9 bases between. The CDR3 DNA is TGTGCCATCAGGCAGGGTACTGAGCAGTTCTTC. This encodes CAIRQGTEQFF.

This clonotype was seen many times. The J gene is TRBJ2-2, the V gene TRBV9; D remains unclear. The germline V gene encodes CDR1 SGDLS and CDR2 YYNGEE. The CDR3 consists of 15 residues. The V and J ends lost 1 base and 1 base respectively, with 8 bases between them. The CDR3 DNA is TGTGCCAGCAGCGTATATTCCAGGAACACCGGGGAGCTGTTTTTT. It yields the protein CASSVYSRNTGELFF. Based on the CDR3 plus reference TRBV9 and TRBJ2-2, the full variable domain is DSGVTQTPKHLITATGQRVTLRCSPRSGDLSVYWYQQSLDQGLQFLIQYYNGEERAKGNILERFSAQQFPDLHSELNLSSLELGDSALYFCASSVYSRNTGELFFGEGSRLTVL.

This clonotype was counted a few times. This sequence joins TRBV27 and TRBJ1-1, with D uncertain. The germline V and J ends were trimmed by 6 bases and 0 bases, with 8 bases remaining between them. CDR3 length equals 13 residues. Germline CDR1 and CDR2: MNHEY and SMNVEV (reference sequence). CDR3 sequence: CASRGEVNTEAFF. The CDR3 nucleotides read TGTGCCAGCAGGGGCGAGGTGAACACTGAAGCTTTCTTT.

This clonotype was recorded a few times. The chain employs TRBV6-2 or TRBV6-3 and TRBJ1-2; D may be TRBD1 (5 bases). Per the germline V gene, CDR1 is MNHEY and CDR2 is SVGEGT. V was shortened by 5 bases and J by 5 bases, with 12 bases between the two germline ends. The CDR3 spans 13 residues. The CDR3 region is CASSNPGRYGYTF. The CDR3 DNA is TGTGCCAGCAGTAACCCGGGACGGTATGGCTACACCTTC.

The chain employs TRBV11-2 and TRBJ2-2; TRBD2 is a possible D gene (6 bases). This CDR3 has 19 amino acids. V lost 4 bases and J 7 bases, leaving 28 bases between the germline ends. Germline lookup yields CDR1 SGHAT and CDR2 FQNNGV. Here the CDR3 DNA reads TGTGCCAGCAGCTACAAGGCGCTTAGCGGTCAGGCCGGAGGCGGGGAGCTGTTTTTT. This codes for CASSYKALSGQAGGGELFF. Full variable domain (missing parts from reference TRBV11-2 and TRBJ2-2): EAGVAQSPRYKIIEKRQSVAFWCNPISGHATLYWYQQILGQGPKLLIQFQNNGVVDDSQLPKDRFSAERLKGVDSTLKIQPAKLEDSAVYLCASSYKALSGQAGGGELFFGEGSRLTVL.

The chain links TRBV10-2 to TRBJ2-3; D is uncertain. The germline V gene has CDR1 WSHSY and CDR2 SAAADI. V was cut by 0 bases and J by 6 bases, with 16 bases left in between. The CDR3 has 16 amino acids. The CDR3 loop is CASSESGLIGRDTQYF. The CDR3 bases are TGCGCCAGCAGTGAGTCTGGGCTAATAGGGCGTGATACGCAGTATTTT.

This clonotype turned up a few times. V gene TRBV12-3 or TRBV12-4 combines with J gene TRBJ1-2; D is undetermined. The V end was cut by 6 bases, the J end by 8 bases, with 19 bases between. The CDR3 consists of 14 residues. The CDR3 protein is CASSPQALLSGYTF. The CDR3 bases are TGTGCCAGCAGCCCTCAAGCCCTCCTGAGCGGCTACACCTTC.

This clonotype showed up just a few times. J is TRBJ2-2 and V is TRBV28, with D possibly being TRBD2 (5 bases). The CDR3 totals 16 residues. V lost 5 bases and J 5 bases, leaving 18 bases between the germline ends. The germline V gene encodes CDR1 MDHEN and CDR2 SYDVKM. CDR3 nucleotide sequence: TGTGCCAGCAGTCACACTAAGGGCTGGGAGACCGGGGAGCTGTTTTTT. This codes for CASSHTKGWETGELFF. Looking up the rest from reference TRBV28 and TRBJ2-2 gives the full variable domain: DVKVTQSSRYLVKRTGEKVFLECVQDMDHENMFWYRQDPGLGLRLIYFSYDVKMKEKGDIPEGYSVSREKKERFSLILESASTNQTSMYLCASSHTKGWETGELFFGEGSRLTVL.

The V gene is TRBV20-1, the J gene TRBJ1-2; weak D call: TRBD1 (6 bases). Germline V gene sequence: CDR1 DFQATT, CDR2 SNEGSKA (reference sequence). The CDR3 has 17 amino acids. The V end was cut by 0 bases, the J end by 0 bases, with 17 bases between. The CDR3 nucleotides are TGCAGTGCTAGAGATCCCGGGGAAAGGGGGACTAACTATGGCTACACCTTC. Its translation is CSARDPGERGTNYGYTF.

The chain has TRBV6-2 or TRBV6-3 and TRBJ2-2; the match to TRBD2 covers 10 bases. V shed 2 bases, J shed 4 bases, and the junction held 1 base outside the gene matches. This CDR3 comprises 15 residues. Germline V gene data show CDR1 as MNHEY and CDR2 as SVGEGT. The CDR3 region is CASSYSGGVTGELFF. The CDR3 DNA is TGTGCCAGCAGTTACAGCGGGGGGGTCACCGGGGAGCTGTTTTTT.

The V and J genes are TRBV20-1 and TRBJ1-2, with 8 bases aligning to TRBD1. The V gene end was trimmed by 0 bases and the J gene end by 2 bases; junction bases not matched to a gene: 11. There are 17 residues in the CDR3. Germline assignment: CDR1 DFQATT and CDR2 SNEGSKA (reference sequence). As DNA, the CDR3 is TGCAGTGCTAGAGAGATGGGGACAGGAACCTTCAACTATGGCTACACCTTC. Its protein product is CSAREMGTGTFNYGYTF.

The J gene is TRBJ1-6, the V gene TRBV7-9, with 7 bases identical to TRBD1. V shed 5 bases and J 2 bases; nucleotides not matched to a gene: 6. Germline V gene lookup returns CDR1 SEHNR and CDR2 FQNEAQ (reference sequence). CDR3 length: 16 residues. CDR3 nucleotide sequence: TGTGCCAGCAGCGCCTTACAGGGGCCCTATAATTCACCCCTCCACTTT. Protein sequence: CASSALQGPYNSPLHF.

The chain couples TRBV3-1 to TRBJ1-2; tentative D call: TRBD1 (6 bases). Germline CDR1 LGHDT, CDR2 YNNKEL (reference sequence). The CDR3 loop spans 15 amino acids. The V end was cut by 2 bases, the J end by 1 base, with 11 bases between. The CDR3 DNA follows: TGTGCCAGCAGCCAAATTGACAGGTTTAACTATGGCTACACCTTC. This gives the protein CASSQIDRFNYGYTF. Looking up the rest from reference TRBV3-1 and TRBJ1-2 gives the full variable domain: DTAVSQTPKYLVTQMGNDKSIKCEQNLGHDTMYWYKQDSKKFLKIMFSYNNKELIINETVPNRFSPKSPDKAHLNLHINSLELGDSAVYFCASSQIDRFNYGYTFGSGTRLTVV.

The sample holds many counts of this clonotype. The genes are TRBV20-1 and TRBJ2-3; TRBD2 matches 10 bases. The CDR3 loop spans 15 amino acids. V trimming: 3 bases; J trimming: 6 bases; junction bases outside the gene matches: 9. Germline CDR1 is DFQATT and CDR2 is SNEGSKA (reference sequence). DNA of the CDR3: TGCAGTGCTAGTTCTCTAGCGGGAGCATTCGATACGCAGTATTTT. Translated: CSASSLAGAFDTQYF.

CDR3 residues: CASSRASGAYEQYF. The CDR3 nucleotides are TGTGCCAGCAGCCGTGCTAGCGGGGCCTACGAGCAGTACTTC. The genes are TRBV7-9 and TRBJ2-7; 9 bases align to TRBD2. This CDR3 has 14 amino acids. The germline V gene encodes CDR1 SEHNR and CDR2 FQNEAQ (reference sequence). J was trimmed by 2 bases and V by 5 bases; bases with no gene match: 4. The full variable domain, completed using reference TRBV7-9 and TRBJ2-7, is DTGVSQNPRHKITKRGQNVTFRCDPISEHNRLYWYRQTLGQGPEFLTYFQNEAQLEKSRLLSDRFSAERPKGSFSTLEIQRTEQGDSAMYLCASSRASGAYEQYFGPGTRLTVT.

The chain employs TRBV12-3 or TRBV12-4 and TRBJ1-5; D is ambiguous. With 2 bases removed from V and 2 bases from J, the gap between germline ends came to 10 bases. This CDR3 has 15 amino acids. The CDR3 here is CASSLRHRGNQPQHF. The CDR3 DNA follows: TGTGCCAGCAGTTTACGGCATCGCGGCAATCAGCCCCAGCATTTT.

The CDR3 DNA is TGTGCCAGTAGCAGACAGTCCGCGGGCACCGGGGAGCTGTTTTTT. Translated: CASSRQSAGTGELFF. The V and J genes are TRBV19 and TRBJ2-2; D could derive from TRBD1 or TRBD2 (5 bases each). Germline lookup yields CDR1 LNHDA and CDR2 SQIVND (reference sequence). Trimming took 6 bases from V and 4 from J, leaving 15 bases between them. The CDR3 runs to 15 residues.